The 8 T cell receptor beta chains presented below share a single source sample, sequenced in a study of cytomegalovirus exposure and HLA in healthy donors. Some clones are missing from TCRdb's copy, which holds only in-frame ones; the method was immunoSEQ multiplex PCR. The profile shows 150,000 to 180,000 clones, about 86% of them singletons. Material: PBMCs. The receptors were sampled from a human donor in good health.

The chain has TRBV7-8 and TRBJ2-7; D possibly corresponds to TRBD1 (6 bases). V gave up 1 base and J gave up 7 bases, with 14 bases separating them. Germline assignment: CDR1 SGHVS and CDR2 FQNEAQ. The CDR3 consists of 14 residues. CDR3 sequence reads: CASSLVIAQGEQYF. The CDR3 bases are TGTGCCAGCAGCTTAGTAATCGCCCAGGGGGAGCAGTACTTC. Full variable domain (missing parts from reference TRBV7-8 and TRBJ2-7): GAGVSQSPRYKVAKRGQDVALRCDPISGHVSLFWYQQALGQGPEFLTYFQNEAQLDKSGLPSDRFFAERPEGSVSTLKIQRTQQEDSAVYLCASSLVIAQGEQYFGPGTRLTVT.

V and J are TRBV7-9 and TRBJ2-3, with 8 positions matching TRBD2. The CDR3 is made up of 14 amino acids. The germline V gene encodes CDR1 SEHNR and CDR2 FQNEAQ (reference sequence). V was pared by 3 bases and J by 4 bases, with 3 bases of the junction left unmatched. CDR3 in amino acids: CASSFGGAADTQYF. The CDR3 nucleotides read TGTGCCAGCAGCTTCGGGGGGGCCGCAGATACGCAGTATTTT.

This clone was picked up a small number of times. V and J are TRBV5-6 and TRBJ1-6; D not resolved. The CDR3 has 13 residues. CDR1 and CDR2 from the germline V gene are SGHDT and YYEEEE. The V end lost 6 bases, the J end lost 8 bases, and 12 bases lay between the germline ends. The CDR3 DNA follows: TGTGCCAGCACCGGGGATGGGGATTCACCCCTCCACTTT. It translates to CASTGDGDSPLHF.

The gene calls are TRBV5-1 and TRBJ2-2; TRBD1 matches 8 bases. The CDR3 sequence is 15 residues long. V was clipped by 4 bases and J by 5 bases; unmatched bases: 7. Looked up from germline, CDR1 is SGHRS and CDR2 is YFSETQ. For the CDR3, the DNA is TGCGCCAGCAGCCCAGACAGGGGATCAACCGGGGAGCTGTTTTTT. Encoded protein: CASSPDRGSTGELFF.

The genes are TRBV28 and TRBJ2-3, with TRBD1 as a possible D gene (6 bases). V lost 5 bases, J lost 2 bases, and 14 bases lay in between. The CDR3 loop spans 15 amino acids. CDR1 and CDR2 (germline): MDHEN, SYDVKM. The CDR3 sequence is CASSRSRDTTDTQYF. As DNA, the CDR3 is TGTGCCAGCAGTCGATCCCGGGACACCACAGATACGCAGTATTTT.

CDR3 nucleotide sequence: TGTGCCAGCAGTTACGGGGCAGGGCGCATGAACACTGAAGCTTTCTTT. Protein: CASSYGAGRMNTEAFF. The chain couples TRBV6-5 to TRBJ1-1; weak D call: TRBD1 (5 bases). The CDR3 totals 16 residues. In germline, CDR1 is MNHEY, CDR2 SVGAGI. Trimming removed 2 bases at V and 0 bases at J, with 13 bases between.

V usage is TRBV15 and J usage is TRBJ1-5, with D possibly TRBD1 on 5 matching bases. The V gene's germline CDR1 is LNHNV and CDR2 YYDKDF (reference sequence). Trimming stripped 3 bases from V and 3 bases from J, with 18 bases between. This CDR3 region has 17 residues. The CDR3 spells CATSSSRGSSFNQPQHF. The CDR3, as DNA: TGTGCCACCAGCAGTTCTAGGGGCAGTAGTTTCAATCAGCCCCAGCATTTT.

This clone appeared once. V is TRBV7-9 and J is TRBJ2-7; 7 positions match TRBD1. V lost 11 bases and J lost 3; bases outside the gene matches: 10. The V gene's germline CDR1 is SEHNR and CDR2 FQNEAQ (reference sequence). The CDR3 sequence is 13 residues long. CDR3 sequence: CAGRTQGFYEQYF. CDR3 bases: TGTGCCGGAAGGACACAGGGGTTCTACGAGCAGTACTTC.